This TCR beta chain stems from a study of blood T cell repertoires in COVID-19. TCRdb's copy holds only in-frame clones and misses some; the assay was immunoSEQ multiplex PCR. This sample has under 250,000 clones, with roughly nine tenths found just once. This CDR3 region has 14 residues. V was cut by 5 bases and J by 2 bases, with 9 bases left in between. CDR1 and CDR2 (germline): SGHVS, FQNEAQ. This receptor was taken from a man in his fifties or sixties with acute or convalescent COVID-19. Sequencing input: peripheral blood. The chain carries TRBV7-8 and TRBJ2-2; no reliable D call. In DNA, the CDR3 is TGTGCCAGCAGCACCACCGGTAACACCGGGGAGCTGTTTTTT. Translated: CASSTTGNTGELFF. The whole variable domain, filled in from reference TRBV7-8 and TRBJ2-2, reads GAGVSQSPRYKVAKRGQDVALRCDPISGHVSLFWYQQALGQGPEFLTYFQNEAQLDKSGLPSDRFFAERPEGSVSTLKIQRTQQEDSAVYLCASSTTGNTGELFFGEGSRLTVL.